These 20 T cell receptor beta chains came from one sample sequenced in a study of shared T cell receptors in the human thymus. The protocol was immunoSEQ multiplex PCR, while the TCRdb copy is restricted to in-frame clones and leaves out a portion. Here the sample spans about 380,000 clones, 95% being singletons. Source material: thymocytes. The receptor set was obtained from a human donor.

The chain combines TRBV15 with TRBJ2-5; D not certain. The CDR3 consists of 14 residues. The V end lost 0 bases, the J end lost 0 bases, and 5 bases lay between the germline ends. Per germline, CDR1 LNHNV and CDR2 YYDKDF (reference sequence). CDR3: CATSRDTDQETQYF. CDR3 sequence (DNA): TGTGCCACCAGCAGAGATACTGACCAAGAGACCCAGTACTTC.

This rearrangement joins TRBV5-4 to TRBJ2-1; 7 bases map to TRBD2. Germline assignment: CDR1 SGHNT and CDR2 YYREEE (reference sequence). This CDR3 is built from 17 residues. V lost 6 bases and J lost 0; bases outside the gene matches: 12. The CDR3 sequence: CASTRGVRRDSYNEQFF. For the CDR3, the DNA is TGTGCCAGCACCCGGGGGGTCCGGCGGGACTCCTACAATGAGCAGTTCTTC.

This clone was seen a few times. The chain employs TRBV6-6 and TRBJ1-5; D gene ambiguous. The CDR3 totals 14 residues. Deletions cut 5 bases from V and 5 bases from J, with 13 bases between. Germline V gene sequence: CDR1 MNHNY, CDR2 SVGAGI (reference sequence). The CDR3: CASSQRGSYQPQHF. DNA of the CDR3: TGTGCCAGCAGTCAAAGAGGCAGTTATCAGCCCCAGCATTTT.

The chain employs TRBV10-3 and TRBJ2-7; D could derive from TRBD1 or TRBD2 (5 bases each). The CDR3 totals 13 residues. CDR1 and CDR2 from the germline V gene are ENHRY and SYGVKD. V was clipped by 8 bases and J by 3 bases, with 14 bases between them. CDR3 coding DNA: TGTGCCATCGGGGGAGTGATGCTCTACGAGCAGTACTTC. Translated, it gives CAIGGVMLYEQYF.

The chain links TRBV20-1 to TRBJ1-2; D remains ambiguous. The ends were cut back, 4 bases at V and 6 bases at J, with 9 bases in the middle. CDR1 DFQATT and CDR2 SNEGSKA come from the germline V gene (reference sequence). This CDR3 spans 11 amino acids. CDR3 nucleotide sequence: TGCAGTGCTAACCCCAGGCATGGCTACACCTTC. Its translation: CSANPRHGYTF.

This sequence joins TRBV6-1 and TRBJ2-2; 10 nucleotides match TRBD2. Germline trimming cut 2 bases from V and 5 bases from J; bases unmatched to any gene: 5. Per germline, CDR1 MNHNS and CDR2 SASEGT. The CDR3 covers 16 residues. The CDR3 DNA reads TGTGCCAGCAGTGAATACACTAGCGGGATGACCGGGGAGCTGTTTTTT. Translated, it gives CASSEYTSGMTGELFF.

The V call is TRBV5-6, the J call TRBJ2-2; D call uncertain. Germline V gives CDR1 SGHDT, CDR2 YYEEEE. The CDR3 spans 19 residues. V lost 0 bases and J lost 1, with 19 bases in between. As DNA, the CDR3 is TGTGCCAGCAGCTTGGAGGCAGGTTTGCCCGAACAGAACACCGGGGAGCTGTTTTTT. Translating it yields CASSLEAGLPEQNTGELFF.

V usage is TRBV6-4 and J usage is TRBJ2-1; TRBD2 matches 7 bases. The length of the CDR3 is 18 residues. Trimming removed 0 bases from V and 3 bases from J; junction bases left unmatched: 11. The germline V gene encodes CDR1 MRHNA and CDR2 SNTAGT. CDR3 in DNA: TGTGCCAGCAGTGACTCTGCGGGGGATCGGACTAGCTACAATGAGCAGTTCTTC. Translation gives CASSDSAGDRTSYNEQFF.

In its sample, this clone was seen once. The chain carries TRBV27 and TRBJ2-1; 10 bases fit TRBD1. This CDR3 is built from 15 residues. Germline V gene data show CDR1 as MNHEY and CDR2 as SMNVEV (reference sequence). V was clipped by 5 bases and J by 2 bases; unmatched bases: 3. Here the CDR3 reads CASSPGTGAYNEQFF. The CDR3, as DNA: TGTGCCAGCAGTCCCGGGACAGGGGCCTACAATGAGCAGTTCTTC.

The chain couples TRBV25-1 to TRBJ1-6; TRBD1 might be the D (6 bases). The CDR3 loop spans 15 amino acids. CDR1 MGHDK and CDR2 SYGVNS come from the germline V gene. The ends were cut back, 2 bases at V and 12 bases at J, with 17 bases in the middle. In DNA form, the CDR3 reads TGTGCCAGCAGTGAAGACAGGACTCTCGTCCGACCCCTCCACTTT. This sequence encodes CASSEDRTLVRPLHF. Using reference TRBV25-1 and TRBJ1-6 for the parts outside the CDR3, the full variable domain is EADIYQTPRYLVIGTGKKITLECSQTMGHDKMYWYQQDPGMELHLIHYSYGVNSTEKGDLSSESTVSRIRTEHFPLTLESARPSHTSQYLCASSEDRTLVRPLHFGNGTRLTVT.

The sample holds one count of this clone. This chain uses TRBV27 with TRBJ1-5; tentative D call: TRBD1 (6 bases). Trimming cost V 2 bases and J 2 bases, with 10 bases left between them. Per germline, CDR1 MNHEY and CDR2 SMNVEV (reference sequence). The CDR3 spans 15 residues. CDR3 sequence reads: CASSLRQAGNQPQHF. CDR3 DNA: TGTGCCAGCAGTTTAAGACAGGCAGGCAATCAGCCCCAGCATTTT.

This chain links TRBV6-1 with TRBJ1-2, with D unclear. The ends were cut back, 0 bases at V and 0 bases at J, with 8 bases in the middle. In germline, CDR1 is MNHNS, CDR2 SASEGT. The CDR3 loop spans 15 amino acids. The CDR3, as DNA: TGTGCCAGCAGTGAAGCTCACAGTCCTAACTATGGCTACACCTTC. It yields the protein CASSEAHSPNYGYTF.

The CDR3: CASTGTSAQETQYF. Written as DNA, the CDR3 is TGTGCCAGCACGGGGACTAGCGCTCAAGAGACCCAGTACTTC. The chain uses TRBV6-1 and TRBJ2-5; TRBD2 matches at 10 bases. Germline V lookup: CDR1 MNHNS, CDR2 SASEGT. The CDR3 totals 14 residues. V dropped 7 bases and J dropped 2; count of bases not matched to a gene: 4.

This chain connects TRBV5-5 to TRBJ2-7; D could derive from TRBD1 or TRBD2 (6 bases each). The CDR3 runs to 16 residues. Germline V gene sequence: CDR1 SGHKS, CDR2 YYEKEE (reference sequence). The ends were cut back, 4 bases at V and 1 base at J, with 18 bases in the middle. Written as DNA, the CDR3 is TGTGCCAGCAGCCCGCGTGGGGGGCGGGTTTCCTACGAGCAGTACTTC. It translates to CASSPRGGRVSYEQYF.

This sequence joins TRBV28 and TRBJ2-5; D not resolved. The CDR3 is 12 amino acids. Germline-derived CDR1 and CDR2 are MDHEN and SYDVKM. Trimming left V 0 bases short and J 3 bases short, with 2 bases between. The CDR3 DNA is TGTGCCAGCAGTTTATGCGAAGAGACCCAGTACTTC. It yields the protein CASSLCEETQYF.

This sequence joins TRBV27 and TRBJ2-1, with D tentatively TRBD2 (6 bases). This CDR3 is built from 15 residues. Germline values: CDR1 MNHEY, CDR2 SMNVEV (reference sequence). Trimming took off 6 bases at V and 4 bases at J, with 16 bases between the two ends. The CDR3 DNA follows: TGTGCCAGCAGCCCACCTAGCGTGGGTTACAATGAGCAGTTCTTC. It yields the protein CASSPPSVGYNEQFF.

The chain recombines TRBV28 with TRBJ2-2; D perhaps matches TRBD1 (5 bases). V shed 3 bases and J shed 1 base, with 18 bases lying between them. CDR1 MDHEN and CDR2 SYDVKM come from the germline V gene. The CDR3 runs to 18 residues. In nucleotides, the CDR3 is TGTGCCAGCAGTTTTTGTGACAGCTCTAAGCAGAACACCGGGGAGCTGTTTTTT. This encodes CASSFCDSSKQNTGELFF.

This chain joins TRBV14 and TRBJ2-7; TRBD1 matches 7 bases. Germline V gives CDR1 SGHDN, CDR2 FVKESK. V was clipped by 3 bases and J by 1 base; unmatched bases: 12. The CDR3 is made up of 17 amino acids. The CDR3 protein is CASSQPPGQPASYEQYF. CDR3 DNA: TGTGCCAGCAGCCAGCCCCCGGGACAGCCGGCATCCTACGAGCAGTACTTC.

This chain joins TRBV5-1 and TRBJ2-1; D might be TRBD2 (6 bases). Germline V gene sequence: CDR1 SGHRS, CDR2 YFSETQ. The CDR3 covers 15 residues. The V end lost 7 bases, the J end lost 2 bases, and 16 bases lay between the germline ends. The DNA for the CDR3 is TGCGCCAGCGGGCAAAGTGCGGGAACCTACAATGAGCAGTTCTTC. Translated, it gives CASGQSAGTYNEQFF.

The gene calls are TRBV7-8 and TRBJ2-3; a weak D match, TRBD2 (6 bases). The V end was cut by 5 bases, the J end by 3 bases, with 12 bases between. CDR1 and CDR2 from the germline V gene are SGHVS and FQNEAQ. CDR3 length: 14 residues. The CDR3: CASSRSLATDTQYF. In DNA, the CDR3 is TGTGCCAGCAGCCGAAGTCTAGCGACAGATACGCAGTATTTT.